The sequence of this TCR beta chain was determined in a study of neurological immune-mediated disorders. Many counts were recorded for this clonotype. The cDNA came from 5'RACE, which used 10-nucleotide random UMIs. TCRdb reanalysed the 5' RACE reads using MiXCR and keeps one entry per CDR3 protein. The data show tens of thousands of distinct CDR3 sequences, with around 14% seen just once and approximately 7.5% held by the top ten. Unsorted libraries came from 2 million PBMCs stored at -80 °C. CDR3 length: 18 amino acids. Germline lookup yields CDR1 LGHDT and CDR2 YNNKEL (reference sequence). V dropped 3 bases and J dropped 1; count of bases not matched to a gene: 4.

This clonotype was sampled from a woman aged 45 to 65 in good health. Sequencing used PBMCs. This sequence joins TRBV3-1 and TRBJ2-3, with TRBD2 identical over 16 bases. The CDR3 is CASSQEGLAGGGTDTQYF. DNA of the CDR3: TGTGCCAGCAGCCAGGAGGGACTAGCGGGGGGGGGCACAGATACGCAGTATTTT.